This TCR beta chain is drawn from a study of blood T cell repertoires in COVID-19. Study context: Some COVID-19 samples were acute and others convalescent; all came from the United States, Italy and Spain. T cells, B-cell-depleted T cells, or PBMCs provided the cDNA or gDNA that served as material.

In the original processing: Estimation of nucleated cell counts relied on the amplification of reference gene primers. The data were produced by immunoSEQ multiplex PCR, yet TCRdb's version contains in-frame clones alone and is incomplete. That table is the source of V, J and clone size, and D and trimming were worked out from the DNA. The sample records roughly 50,000 clones, more than 60% being singletons. V was clipped by 5 bases and J by 7 bases; unmatched bases: 11. The germline CDR1 and CDR2 sequences are SEHNR and FQNEAQ (reference sequence). The CDR3 is 14 amino acids. The material sequenced was peripheral blood. The chain links TRBV7-9 to TRBJ2-7, with 7 bases matching TRBD1. The clonotype comes from a human donor with active or convalescent COVID-19. The donor label of this sample is uncertain. CDR3 loop: CASSRITGAAEQYF. DNA of the CDR3: TGTGCCAGCAGCCGCATTACAGGGGCTGCGGAGCAGTACTTC.